This T cell receptor beta chain comes out of a study of T cell repertoires in cytomegalovirus infection. Study-wide background: TCR beta signatures that were public indicated CMV infection and matching HLA type.

Many counts were recorded for this clonotype. Its specificity is not known. This CDR3 is 16 amino acids long. Germline values: CDR1 SGHTA, CDR2 FQGNSA. The J segment lost 7 bases and the V segment lost 4 bases, leaving 12 bases of the junction unmatched. Study findings and constraints: Cumulative frequency of public TCR beta families picked out carriers of CMV plus the relevant HLA.

TCRdb itself ran the reads through MiXCR, one entry per CDR3 protein. The sample yields about 500,000 distinct CDR3 sequences, about 33% seen once. This chain uses TRBV7-2 with TRBJ2-3; 9 nucleotides match TRBD2. This TCR was recovered from a human donor in good health (CMV status not recorded). Some clones in this sample may be carry-over from other donors' samples. The sample consisted of cultured PBMCs, taken from culture after CMV antigen stimulation. CDR3 sequence reads: CASSSRASGVLYTQYF. CDR3 DNA sequence: TGTGCCAGCAGCTCCAGGGCTAGCGGGGTCCTATATACGCAGTATTTT.